This T cell receptor (beta chain) was identified in a study of blood T cell repertoires in COVID-19. Study-level background: The origin of the acute and convalescent COVID-19 samples was the United States, Italy and Spain. In each case, the material was cDNA or gDNA derived from T cells, B-cell-depleted T cells, or PBMCs.

The trim removed 4 bases at V and 2 bases at J, leaving 14 bases unmatched. Germline lookup yields CDR1 MGHRA and CDR2 YSYEKL. The CDR3 is 17 amino acids. The protocol was immunoSEQ multiplex PCR, while the TCRdb copy is restricted to in-frame clones and leaves out a portion. The data hold 220,000 or so clones, with around 91% observed a single time. The origin of this receptor is a man aged 25-45 years who had been exposed to COVID-19. Sequenced: PBMCs or T cells enriched from blood (not recorded which). The genes are TRBV4-1 and TRBJ2-7; 7 bases line up with TRBD2. The CDR3: CASSPGGLREGTYEQYF. The CDR3 DNA reads TGCGCCAGCAGCCCGGGGGGACTCAGGGAGGGTACCTACGAGCAGTACTTC.